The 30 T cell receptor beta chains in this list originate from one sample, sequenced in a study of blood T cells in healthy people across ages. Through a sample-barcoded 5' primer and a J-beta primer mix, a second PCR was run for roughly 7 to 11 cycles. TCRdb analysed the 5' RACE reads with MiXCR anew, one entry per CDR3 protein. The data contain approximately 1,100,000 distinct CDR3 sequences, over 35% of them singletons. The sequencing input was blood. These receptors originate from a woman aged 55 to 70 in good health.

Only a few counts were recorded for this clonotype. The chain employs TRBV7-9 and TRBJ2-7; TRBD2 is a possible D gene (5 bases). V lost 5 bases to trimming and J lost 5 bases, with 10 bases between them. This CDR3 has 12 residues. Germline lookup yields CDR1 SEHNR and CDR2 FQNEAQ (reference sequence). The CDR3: CASSVTNDEQYF. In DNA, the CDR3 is TGTGCCAGCAGCGTGACTAACGACGAGCAGTACTTC. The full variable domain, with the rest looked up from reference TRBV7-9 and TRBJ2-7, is DTGVSQNPRHKITKRGQNVTFRCDPISEHNRLYWYRQTLGQGPEFLTYFQNEAQLEKSRLLSDRFSAERPKGSFSTLEIQRTEQGDSAMYLCASSVTNDEQYFGPGTRLTVT.

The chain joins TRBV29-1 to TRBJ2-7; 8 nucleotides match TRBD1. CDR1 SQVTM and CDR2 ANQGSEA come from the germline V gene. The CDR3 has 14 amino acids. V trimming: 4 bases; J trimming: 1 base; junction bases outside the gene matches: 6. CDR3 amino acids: CSVAGTGVSYEQYF. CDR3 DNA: TGCAGCGTTGCCGGGACAGGAGTTTCCTACGAGCAGTACTTC.

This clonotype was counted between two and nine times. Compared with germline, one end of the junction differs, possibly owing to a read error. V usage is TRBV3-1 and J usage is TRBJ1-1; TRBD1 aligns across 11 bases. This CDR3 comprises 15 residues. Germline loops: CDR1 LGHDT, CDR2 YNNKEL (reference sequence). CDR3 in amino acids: CASSQEGQGVAEAFF. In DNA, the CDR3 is TGTGCCAGTAGCCAAGAGGGACAGGGGGTTGCTGAAGCTTTCTTT. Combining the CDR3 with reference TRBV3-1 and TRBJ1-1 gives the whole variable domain DTAVSQTPKYLVTQMGNDKSIKCEQNLGHDTMYWYKQDSKKFLKIMFSYNNKELIINETVPNRFSPKSPDKAHLNLHINSLELGDSAVYFCASSQEGQGVAEAFFGQGTRLTVV.

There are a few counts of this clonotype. CDR3 region: CASRTLRRVGETQYF. CDR3 nucleotide sequence: TGTGCCAGCAGGACTCTGCGCAGGGTCGGAGAGACCCAGTACTTC. The V gene is TRBV27, the J gene TRBJ2-5, with D perhaps matching TRBD1 (5 bases). V gave up 6 bases and J gave up 4 bases, with 18 bases separating them. The CDR3 contains 15 residues. CDR1 and CDR2 from the germline V gene are MNHEY and SMNVEV (reference sequence).

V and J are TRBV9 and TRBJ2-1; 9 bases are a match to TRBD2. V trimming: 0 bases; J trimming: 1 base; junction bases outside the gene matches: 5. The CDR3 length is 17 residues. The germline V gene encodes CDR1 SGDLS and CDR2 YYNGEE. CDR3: CASSVALAGRSYNEQFF. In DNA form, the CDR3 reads TGTGCCAGCAGCGTAGCCCTAGCGGGACGATCCTACAATGAGCAGTTCTTC. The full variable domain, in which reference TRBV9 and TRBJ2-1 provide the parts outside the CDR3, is DSGVTQTPKHLITATGQRVTLRCSPRSGDLSVYWYQQSLDQGLQFLIQYYNGEERAKGNILERFSAQQFPDLHSELNLSSLELGDSALYFCASSVALAGRSYNEQFFGPGTRLTVL.

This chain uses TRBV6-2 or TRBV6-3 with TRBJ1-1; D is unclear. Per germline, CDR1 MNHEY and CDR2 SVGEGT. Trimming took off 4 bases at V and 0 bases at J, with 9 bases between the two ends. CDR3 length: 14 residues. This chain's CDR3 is CASSFQIMNTEAFF. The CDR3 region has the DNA TGTGCCAGCAGTTTTCAAATCATGAACACTGAAGCTTTCTTT.

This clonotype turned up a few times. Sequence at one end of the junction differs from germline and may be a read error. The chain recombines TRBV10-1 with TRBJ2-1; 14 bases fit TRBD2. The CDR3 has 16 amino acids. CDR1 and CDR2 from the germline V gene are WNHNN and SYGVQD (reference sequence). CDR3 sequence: CASSTGGTSGRNEQFF. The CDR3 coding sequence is TGTGCCAGCAGTACCGGCGGGACTAGCGGGAGAAATGAGCAGTTCTTC.

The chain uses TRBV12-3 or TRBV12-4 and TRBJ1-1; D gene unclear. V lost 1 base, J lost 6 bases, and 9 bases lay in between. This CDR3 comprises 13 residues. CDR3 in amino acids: CASSLEGWAEAFF. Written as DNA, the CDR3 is TGTGCCAGCAGTTTAGAAGGGTGGGCTGAAGCTTTCTTT.

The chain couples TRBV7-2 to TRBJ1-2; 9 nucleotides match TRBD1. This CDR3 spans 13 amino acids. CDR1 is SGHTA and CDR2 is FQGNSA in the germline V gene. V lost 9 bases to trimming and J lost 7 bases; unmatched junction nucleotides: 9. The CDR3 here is CASSDGQGFGYTF. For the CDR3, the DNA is TGTGCCAGTAGCGACGGACAGGGGTTTGGCTACACCTTC.

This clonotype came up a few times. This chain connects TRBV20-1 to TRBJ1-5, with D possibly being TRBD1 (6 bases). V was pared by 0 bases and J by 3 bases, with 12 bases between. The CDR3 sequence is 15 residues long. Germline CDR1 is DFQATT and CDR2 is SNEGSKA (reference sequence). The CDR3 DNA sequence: TGCAGTGCTAGAGATTCAGCAGGGGCCAATCAGCCCCAGCATTTT. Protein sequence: CSARDSAGANQPQHF.

The CDR3 sequence: CSARRETYNSPLHF. The DNA of the CDR3 is TGCAGTGCTAGGCGGGAAACCTATAATTCACCCCTCCACTTT. V is TRBV20-1 and J is TRBJ1-6, with D uncertain. V was clipped by 3 bases and J by 2 bases, with 8 bases between them. This CDR3 contains 14 residues. Germline-derived CDR1 and CDR2 are DFQATT and SNEGSKA (reference sequence).

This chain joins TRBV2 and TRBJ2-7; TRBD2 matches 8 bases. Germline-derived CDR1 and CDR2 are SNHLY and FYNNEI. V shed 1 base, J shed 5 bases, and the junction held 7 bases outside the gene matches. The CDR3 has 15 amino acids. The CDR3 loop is CASSEEREGRDEQYF. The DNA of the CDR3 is TGTGCCAGCAGTGAAGAACGGGAGGGCCGCGACGAGCAGTACTTC.

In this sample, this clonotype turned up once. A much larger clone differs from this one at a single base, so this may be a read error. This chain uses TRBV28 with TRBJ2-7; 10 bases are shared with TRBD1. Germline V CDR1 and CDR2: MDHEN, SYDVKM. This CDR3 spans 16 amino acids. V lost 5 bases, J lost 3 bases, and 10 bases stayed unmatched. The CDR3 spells CASSSTGTGVVYEQYF. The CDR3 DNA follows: TGTGCCAGCAGTAGCACCGGGACAGGGGTTGTCTACGAGCAGTACTTC.

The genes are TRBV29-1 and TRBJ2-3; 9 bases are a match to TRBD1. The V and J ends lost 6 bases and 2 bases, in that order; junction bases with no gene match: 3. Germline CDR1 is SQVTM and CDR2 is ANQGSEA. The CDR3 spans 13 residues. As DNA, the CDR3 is TGCAGCGTGGGACAGGGTTTCACAGATACGCAGTATTTT. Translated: CSVGQGFTDTQYF.

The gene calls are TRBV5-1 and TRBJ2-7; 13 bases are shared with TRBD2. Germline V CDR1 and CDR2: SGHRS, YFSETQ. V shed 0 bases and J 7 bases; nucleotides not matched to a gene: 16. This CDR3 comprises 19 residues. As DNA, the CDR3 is TGCGCCAGCAGCTTGGTCGGACTAGCGGGAGTTTCGCCGTACAATGAGCAGTACTTC. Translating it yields CASSLVGLAGVSPYNEQYF.

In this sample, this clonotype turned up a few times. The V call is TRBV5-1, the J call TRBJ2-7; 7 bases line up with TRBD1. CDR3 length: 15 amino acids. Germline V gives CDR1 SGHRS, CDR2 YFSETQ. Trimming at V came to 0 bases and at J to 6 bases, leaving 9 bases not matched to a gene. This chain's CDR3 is CASSLVAGGTIEQYF. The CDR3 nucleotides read TGCGCCAGCAGCTTGGTGGCAGGGGGTACGATCGAGCAGTACTTC.

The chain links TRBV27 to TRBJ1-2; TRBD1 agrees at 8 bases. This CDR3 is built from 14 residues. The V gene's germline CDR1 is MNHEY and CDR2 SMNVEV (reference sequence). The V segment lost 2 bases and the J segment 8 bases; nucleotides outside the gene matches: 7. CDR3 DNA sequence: TGTGCCAGCAGTTTAATCCCGGACAGGGACGGCTACACCTTC. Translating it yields CASSLIPDRDGYTF.

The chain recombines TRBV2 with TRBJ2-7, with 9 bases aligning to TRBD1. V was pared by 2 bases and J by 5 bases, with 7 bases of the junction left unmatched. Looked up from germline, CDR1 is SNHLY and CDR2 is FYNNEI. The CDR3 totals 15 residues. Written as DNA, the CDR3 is TGTGCCAGCAGTGAAAGGGACAGGGCGATTGACGAGCAGTACTTC. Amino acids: CASSERDRAIDEQYF.

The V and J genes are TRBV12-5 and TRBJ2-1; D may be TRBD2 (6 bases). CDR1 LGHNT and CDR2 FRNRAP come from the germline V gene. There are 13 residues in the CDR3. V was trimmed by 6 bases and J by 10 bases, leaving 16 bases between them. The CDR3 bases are TGTGCTAGTGGCGCGGGACTCCTAGGCGAGCAGTTCTTC. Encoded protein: CASGAGLLGEQFF.

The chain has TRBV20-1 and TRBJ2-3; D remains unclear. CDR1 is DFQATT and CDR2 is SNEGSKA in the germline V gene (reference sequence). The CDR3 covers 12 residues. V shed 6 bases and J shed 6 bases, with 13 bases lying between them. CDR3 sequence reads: CSADPQADTQYF. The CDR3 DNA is TGCAGTGCCGATCCCCAAGCGGATACGCAGTATTTT.

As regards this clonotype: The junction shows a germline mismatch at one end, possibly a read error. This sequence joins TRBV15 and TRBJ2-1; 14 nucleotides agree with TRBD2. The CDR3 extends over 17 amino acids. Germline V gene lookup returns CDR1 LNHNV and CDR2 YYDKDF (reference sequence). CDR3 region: CAISSGTSGSIYNEQFF. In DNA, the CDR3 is TGTGCCATCAGCAGCGGGACTAGCGGGAGTATCTACAATGAGCAGTTCTTC.

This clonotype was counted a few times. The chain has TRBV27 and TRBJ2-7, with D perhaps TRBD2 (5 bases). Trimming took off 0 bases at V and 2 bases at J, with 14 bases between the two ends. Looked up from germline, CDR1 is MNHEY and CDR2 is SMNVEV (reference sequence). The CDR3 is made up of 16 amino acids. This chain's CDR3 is CASSLSSLKTTYEQYF. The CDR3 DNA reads TGTGCCAGCAGTTTATCTAGCCTAAAGACTACCTACGAGCAGTACTTC.

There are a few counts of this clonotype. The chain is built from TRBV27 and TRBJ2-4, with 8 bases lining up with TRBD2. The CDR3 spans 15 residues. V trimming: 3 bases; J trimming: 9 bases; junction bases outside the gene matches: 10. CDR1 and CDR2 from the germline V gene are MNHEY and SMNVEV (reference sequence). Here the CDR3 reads CASSLNLGLAGIQYF. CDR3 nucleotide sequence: TGTGCCAGCAGTTTGAACCTGGGTCTAGCGGGCATTCAGTACTTC.

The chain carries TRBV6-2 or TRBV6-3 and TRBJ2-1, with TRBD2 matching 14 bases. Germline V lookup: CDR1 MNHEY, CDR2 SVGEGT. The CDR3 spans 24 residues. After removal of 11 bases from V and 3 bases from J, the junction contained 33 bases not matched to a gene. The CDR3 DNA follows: TGTGCCCCACATCTGTCTGGACTAGCGGGAGGTCACAGCCCCGAATCGAACTACTACAATGAGCAGTTCTTC. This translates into CAPHLSGLAGGHSPESNYYNEQFF.

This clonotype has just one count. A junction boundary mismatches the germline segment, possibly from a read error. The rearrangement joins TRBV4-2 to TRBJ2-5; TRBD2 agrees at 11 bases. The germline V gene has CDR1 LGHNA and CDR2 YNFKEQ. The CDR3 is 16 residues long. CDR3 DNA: TGTGCCAGCAGCATTCTAGCGGGAGGAGTTAATGAGATCCAGTACTTC. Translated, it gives CASSILAGGVNEIQYF.

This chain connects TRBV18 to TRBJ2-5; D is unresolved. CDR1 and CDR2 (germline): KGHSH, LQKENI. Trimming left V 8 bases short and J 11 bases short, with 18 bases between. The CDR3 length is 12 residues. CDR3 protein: CASQQLGYEQYF. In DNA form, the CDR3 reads TGTGCCAGCCAACAGTTAGGCTATGAGCAGTACTTC.

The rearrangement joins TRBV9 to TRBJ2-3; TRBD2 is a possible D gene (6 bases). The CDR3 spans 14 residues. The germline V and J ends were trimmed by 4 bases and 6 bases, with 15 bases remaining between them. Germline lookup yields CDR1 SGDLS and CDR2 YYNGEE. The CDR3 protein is CASSQGGTGDTQYF. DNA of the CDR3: TGTGCCAGCAGCCAAGGAGGGACCGGGGATACGCAGTATTTT.

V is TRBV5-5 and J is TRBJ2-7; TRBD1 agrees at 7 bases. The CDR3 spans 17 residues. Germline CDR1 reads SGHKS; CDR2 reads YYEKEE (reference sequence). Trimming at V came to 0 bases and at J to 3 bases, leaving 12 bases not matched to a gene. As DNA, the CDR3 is TGTGCCAGCAGCTTGGCGAGCCTACAGGGGTCAGACTACGAGCAGTACTTC. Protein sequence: CASSLASLQGSDYEQYF.

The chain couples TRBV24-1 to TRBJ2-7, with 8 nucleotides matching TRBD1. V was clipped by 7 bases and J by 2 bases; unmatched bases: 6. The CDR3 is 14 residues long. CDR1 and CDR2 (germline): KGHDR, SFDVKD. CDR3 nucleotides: TGTGCCACCAGCCCTTCGGACAGGGCCTACGAGCAGTACTTC. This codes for CATSPSDRAYEQYF.

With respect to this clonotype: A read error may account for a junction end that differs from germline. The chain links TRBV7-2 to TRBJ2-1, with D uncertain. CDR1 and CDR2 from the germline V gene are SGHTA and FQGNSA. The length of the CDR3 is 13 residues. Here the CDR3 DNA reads TGTGCCAGCAGCTACGACTTGTACAATGAGCAGTTATTC. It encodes CASSYDLYNEQLF. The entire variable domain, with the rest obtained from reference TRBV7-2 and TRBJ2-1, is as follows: GAGVSQSPSNKVTEKGKDVELRCDPISGHTALYWYRQSLGQGLEFLIYFQGNSAPDKSGLPSDRFSAERTGGSVSTLTIQRTQQEDSAVYLCASSYDLYNEQLFGPGTRLTVL.